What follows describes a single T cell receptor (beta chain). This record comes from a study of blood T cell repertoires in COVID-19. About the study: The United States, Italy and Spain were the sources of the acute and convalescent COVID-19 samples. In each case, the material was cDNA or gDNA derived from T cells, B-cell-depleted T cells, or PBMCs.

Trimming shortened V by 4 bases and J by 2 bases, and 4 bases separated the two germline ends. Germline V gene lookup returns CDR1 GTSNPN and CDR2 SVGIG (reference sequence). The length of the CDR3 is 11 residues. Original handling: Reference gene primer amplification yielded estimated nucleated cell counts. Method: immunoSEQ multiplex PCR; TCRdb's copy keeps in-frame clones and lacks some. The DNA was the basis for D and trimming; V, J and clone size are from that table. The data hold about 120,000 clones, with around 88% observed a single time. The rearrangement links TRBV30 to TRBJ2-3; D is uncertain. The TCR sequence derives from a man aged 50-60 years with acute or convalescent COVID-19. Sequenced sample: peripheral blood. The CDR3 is CAWTNTDTQYF. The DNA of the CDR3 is TGTGCCTGGACCAACACAGATACGCAGTATTTT.